This record covers a single T cell receptor beta chain. The data derive from a study of OX40 agonist ivuxolimab in advanced cancers. Study-level information: Administration of intravenous ivuxolimab to patients occurred every 2 weeks at 0.01 to 10 mg/kg.

This table comes from immunoSEQ multiplex PCR, and its TCRdb copy is limited to in-frame clones, with some not included. The data hold tens of thousands of clones, with 75% to 95% observed a single time. V was pared by 6 bases and J by 12 bases, with 12 bases between. The length of the CDR3 is 10 residues. Germline V gene lookup returns CDR1 SNHLY and CDR2 FYNNEI. This TCR was sampled from an adult with an advanced solid tumor such as melanoma, head and neck, liver or kidney cancer. The chain employs TRBV2 and TRBJ2-7; D perhaps matches TRBD1 (5 bases). This sample comprised CD4+ or CD8+ T cells sorted from blood, obtained in a trial of the OX40 agonist ivuxolimab. The CDR3 spells CASRETVLYF. As DNA, the CDR3 is TGTGCCAGCAGGGAGACAGTACTGTACTTC. Together with reference TRBV2 and TRBJ2-7, the CDR3 gives the full variable domain: EPEVTQTPSHQVTQMGQEVILRCVPISNHLYFYWYRQILGQKVEFLVSFYNNEISEKSEIFDDQFSVERPDGSNFTLKIRSTKLEDSAMYFCASRETVLYFGPGTRLTVT.